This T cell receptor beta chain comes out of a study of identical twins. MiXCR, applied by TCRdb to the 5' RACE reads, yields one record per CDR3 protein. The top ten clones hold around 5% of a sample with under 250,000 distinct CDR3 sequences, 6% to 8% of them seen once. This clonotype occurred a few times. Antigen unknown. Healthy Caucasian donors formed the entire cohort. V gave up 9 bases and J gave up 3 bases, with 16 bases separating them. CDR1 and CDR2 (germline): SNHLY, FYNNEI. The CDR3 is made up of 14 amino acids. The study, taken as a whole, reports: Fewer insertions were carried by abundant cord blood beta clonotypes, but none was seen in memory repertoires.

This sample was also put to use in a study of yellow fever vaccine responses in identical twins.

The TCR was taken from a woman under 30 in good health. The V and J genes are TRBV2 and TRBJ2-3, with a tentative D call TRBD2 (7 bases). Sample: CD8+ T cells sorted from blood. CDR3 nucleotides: TGTGCCAGAAGTCGGGGGGCCGAGACAGATACGCAGTATTTT. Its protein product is CARSRGAETDTQYF.